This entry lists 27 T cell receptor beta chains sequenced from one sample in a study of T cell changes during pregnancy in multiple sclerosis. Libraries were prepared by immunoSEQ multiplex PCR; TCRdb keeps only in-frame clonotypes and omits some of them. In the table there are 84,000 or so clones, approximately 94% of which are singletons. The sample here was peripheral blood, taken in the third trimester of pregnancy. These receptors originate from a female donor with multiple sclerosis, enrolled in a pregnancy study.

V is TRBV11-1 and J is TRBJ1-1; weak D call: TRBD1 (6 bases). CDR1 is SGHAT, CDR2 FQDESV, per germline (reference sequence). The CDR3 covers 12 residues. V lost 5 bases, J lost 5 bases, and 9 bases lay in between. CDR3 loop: CASSIDRTEAFF. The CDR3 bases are TGTGCCAGCAGCATTGACAGGACTGAAGCTTTCTTT.

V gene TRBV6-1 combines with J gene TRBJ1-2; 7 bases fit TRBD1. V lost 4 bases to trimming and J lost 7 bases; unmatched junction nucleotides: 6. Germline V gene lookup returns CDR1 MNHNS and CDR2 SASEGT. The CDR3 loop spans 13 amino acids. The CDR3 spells CASSGGGAFGYTF. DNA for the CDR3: TGTGCCAGCAGTGGAGGGGGCGCGTTTGGCTACACCTTC.

CDR3 amino acids: CAWSAGLAGGRGTQYF. The DNA for the CDR3 is TGTGCCTGGAGCGCAGGACTAGCGGGGGGGCGGGGTACGCAGTATTTT. The rearrangement uses TRBV30 and TRBJ2-3, with 15 positions matching TRBD2. The trim removed 3 bases at V and 8 bases at J, leaving 9 bases unmatched. Germline loops: CDR1 GTSNPN, CDR2 SVGIG (reference sequence). The CDR3 has 16 residues.

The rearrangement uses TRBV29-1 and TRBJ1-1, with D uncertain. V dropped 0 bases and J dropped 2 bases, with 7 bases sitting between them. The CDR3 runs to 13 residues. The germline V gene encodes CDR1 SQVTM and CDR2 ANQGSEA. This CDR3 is CSVEEEANTEAFF. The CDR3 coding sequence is TGCAGCGTTGAAGAGGAGGCTAACACTGAAGCTTTCTTT.

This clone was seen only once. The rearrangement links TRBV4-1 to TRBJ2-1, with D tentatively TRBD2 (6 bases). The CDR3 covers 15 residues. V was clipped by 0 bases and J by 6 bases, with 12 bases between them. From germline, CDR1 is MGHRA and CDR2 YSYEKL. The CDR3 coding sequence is TGCGCCAGCAGCCAAGACGCGGGACTTCTCAATGAGCAGTTCTTC. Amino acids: CASSQDAGLLNEQFF.

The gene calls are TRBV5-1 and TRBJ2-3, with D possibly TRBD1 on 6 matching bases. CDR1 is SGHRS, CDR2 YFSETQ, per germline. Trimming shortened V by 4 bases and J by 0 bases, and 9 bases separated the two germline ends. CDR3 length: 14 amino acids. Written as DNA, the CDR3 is TGCGCCAGCAGCACTGGACAGAGCACAGATACGCAGTATTTT. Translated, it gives CASSTGQSTDTQYF.

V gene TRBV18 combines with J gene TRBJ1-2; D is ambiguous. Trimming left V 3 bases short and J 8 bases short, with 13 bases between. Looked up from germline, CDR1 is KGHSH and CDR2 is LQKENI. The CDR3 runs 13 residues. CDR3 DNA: TGTGCCAGCTCACCGGCGCGGGTCCACGGCTACACCTTC. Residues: CASSPARVHGYTF.

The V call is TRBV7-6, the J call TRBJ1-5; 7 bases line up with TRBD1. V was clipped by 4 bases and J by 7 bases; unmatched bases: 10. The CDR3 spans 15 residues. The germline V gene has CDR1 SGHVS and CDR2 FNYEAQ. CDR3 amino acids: CASSSLQGTGQPQHF. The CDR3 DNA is TGTGCCAGCAGCTCCCTACAGGGGACGGGGCAGCCCCAGCATTTT.

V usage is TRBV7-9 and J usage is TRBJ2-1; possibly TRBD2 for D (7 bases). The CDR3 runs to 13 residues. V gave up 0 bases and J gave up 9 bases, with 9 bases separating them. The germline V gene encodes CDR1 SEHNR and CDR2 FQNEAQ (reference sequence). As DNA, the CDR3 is TGTGCCAGCAGCTTAGCGGGGGGGCTTGAGCAGTTCTTC. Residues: CASSLAGGLEQFF.

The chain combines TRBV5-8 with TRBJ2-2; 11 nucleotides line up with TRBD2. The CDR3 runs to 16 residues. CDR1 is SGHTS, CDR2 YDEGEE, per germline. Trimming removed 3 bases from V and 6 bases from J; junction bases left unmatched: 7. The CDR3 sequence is CASSSLAGVLPGELFF. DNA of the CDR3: TGTGCCAGCAGCTCACTAGCGGGGGTTCTTCCCGGGGAGCTGTTTTTT.

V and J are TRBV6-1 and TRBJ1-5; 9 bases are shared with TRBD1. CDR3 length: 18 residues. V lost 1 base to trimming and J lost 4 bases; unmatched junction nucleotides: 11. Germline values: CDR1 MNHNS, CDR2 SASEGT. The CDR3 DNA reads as TGTGCCAGCAGTGAAGACGGGGGGGACAGGGAAGTGAATCAGCCCCAGCATTTT. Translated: CASSEDGGDREVNQPQHF.

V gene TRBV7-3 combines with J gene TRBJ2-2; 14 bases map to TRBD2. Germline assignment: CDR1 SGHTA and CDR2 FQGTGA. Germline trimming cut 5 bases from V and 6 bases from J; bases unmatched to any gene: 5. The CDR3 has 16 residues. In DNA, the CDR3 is TGTGCCAGCAGCAGCCGACTAGCGGGGGGGCCCGGGGAGCTGTTTTTT. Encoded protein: CASSSRLAGGPGELFF.

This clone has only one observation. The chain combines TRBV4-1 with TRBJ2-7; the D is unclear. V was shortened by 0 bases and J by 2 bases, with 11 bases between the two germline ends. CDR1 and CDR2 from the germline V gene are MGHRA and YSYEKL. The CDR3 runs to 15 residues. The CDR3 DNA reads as TGCGCCAGCAGCCAAGAGGCTAACGGAGCCTACGAGCAGTACTTC. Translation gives CASSQEANGAYEQYF.

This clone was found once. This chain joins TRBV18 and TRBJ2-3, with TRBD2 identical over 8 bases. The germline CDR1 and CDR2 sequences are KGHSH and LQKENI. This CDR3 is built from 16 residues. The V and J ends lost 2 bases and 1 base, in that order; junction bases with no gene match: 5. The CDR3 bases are TGTGCCAGCTCACCATTAAGCGGGGGAGGCACAGATACGCAGTATTTT. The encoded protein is CASSPLSGGGTDTQYF.

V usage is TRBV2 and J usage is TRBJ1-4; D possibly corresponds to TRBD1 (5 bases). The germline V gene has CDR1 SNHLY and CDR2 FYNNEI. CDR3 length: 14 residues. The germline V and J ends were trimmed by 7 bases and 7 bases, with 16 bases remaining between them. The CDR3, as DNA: TGTGCCAGCAATCCGGGACTGGGACGTGAAAAACTGTTTTTT. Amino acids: CASNPGLGREKLFF. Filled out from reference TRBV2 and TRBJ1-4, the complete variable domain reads EPEVTQTPSHQVTQMGQEVILRCVPISNHLYFYWYRQILGQKVEFLVSFYNNEISEKSEIFDDQFSVERPDGSNFTLKIRSTKLEDSAMYFCASNPGLGREKLFFGSGTQLSVL.

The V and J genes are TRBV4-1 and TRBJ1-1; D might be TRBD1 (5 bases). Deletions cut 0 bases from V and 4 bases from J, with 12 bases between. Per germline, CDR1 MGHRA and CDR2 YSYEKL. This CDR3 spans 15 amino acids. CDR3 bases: TGCGCCAGCAGCCAAGAGTCAGGGAGGGGCACTGAAGCTTTCTTT. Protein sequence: CASSQESGRGTEAFF.

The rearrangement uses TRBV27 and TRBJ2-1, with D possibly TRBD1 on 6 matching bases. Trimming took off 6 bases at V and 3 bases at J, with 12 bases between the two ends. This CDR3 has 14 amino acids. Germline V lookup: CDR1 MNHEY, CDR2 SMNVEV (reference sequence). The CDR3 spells CASSPSGHYNEQFF. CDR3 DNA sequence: TGTGCCAGCAGCCCATCGGGACACTACAATGAGCAGTTCTTC.

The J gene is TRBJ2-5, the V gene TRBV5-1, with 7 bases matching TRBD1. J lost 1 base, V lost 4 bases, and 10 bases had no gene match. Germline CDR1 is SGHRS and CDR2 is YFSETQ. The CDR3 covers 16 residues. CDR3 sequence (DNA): TGCGCCAGCAGCGCATACAGGGGATTCGGCCAAGAGACCCAGTACTTC. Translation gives CASSAYRGFGQETQYF.

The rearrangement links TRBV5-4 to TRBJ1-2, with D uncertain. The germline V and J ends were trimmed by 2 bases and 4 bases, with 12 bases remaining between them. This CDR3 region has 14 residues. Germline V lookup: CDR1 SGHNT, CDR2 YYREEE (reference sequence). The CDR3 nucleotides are TGTGCCAGCAGCTTCGACGGACGGGGCTATGGCTACACCTTC. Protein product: CASSFDGRGYGYTF.

CDR3 sequence reads: CASSEEVNTEAFF. CDR3 DNA: TGCGCCAGCAGTGAGGAGGTGAACACTGAAGCTTTCTTT. The chain links TRBV10-1 to TRBJ1-1; D ambiguous. The V end lost 2 bases, the J end lost 0 bases, and 4 bases lay between the germline ends. Germline V CDR1 and CDR2: WNHNN, SYGVQD (reference sequence). CDR3 length: 13 amino acids.

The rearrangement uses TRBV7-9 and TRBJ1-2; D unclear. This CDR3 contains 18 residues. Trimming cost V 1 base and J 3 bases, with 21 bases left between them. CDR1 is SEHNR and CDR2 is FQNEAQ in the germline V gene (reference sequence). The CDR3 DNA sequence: TGTGCCAGCAGCTTAGGAGTCAGGATGCTACTGGAGGACTATGGCTACACCTTC. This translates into CASSLGVRMLLEDYGYTF.

Written as DNA, the CDR3 is TGTGCCAGCAGTTTCGTACGGGAACTTAATTCACCCCTCCACTTT. Encoded protein: CASSFVRELNSPLHF. The J gene is TRBJ1-6, the V gene TRBV27, with D uncertain. The CDR3 spans 15 residues. In germline, CDR1 is MNHEY, CDR2 SMNVEV (reference sequence). V was trimmed by 3 bases and J by 6 bases, leaving 12 bases between them.

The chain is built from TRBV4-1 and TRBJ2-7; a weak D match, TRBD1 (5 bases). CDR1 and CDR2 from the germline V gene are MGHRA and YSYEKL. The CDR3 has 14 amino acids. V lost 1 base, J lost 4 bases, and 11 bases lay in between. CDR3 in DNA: TGCGCCAGCAGCCAAGTAGGGGTCGGGTACGAGCAGTACTTC. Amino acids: CASSQVGVGYEQYF.

CDR3 amino acids: CASSYGTGWRDTQYF. The CDR3, as DNA: TGTGCCAGCAGTTACGGAACAGGGTGGCGGGATACGCAGTATTTT. This chain connects TRBV6-6 to TRBJ2-3, with D possibly matching TRBD1 (6 bases). This CDR3 region has 15 residues. Germline V gene sequence: CDR1 MNHNY, CDR2 SVGAGI (reference sequence). The V gene lost 2 bases and the J gene lost 6 bases, with 15 bases spanning the gap.

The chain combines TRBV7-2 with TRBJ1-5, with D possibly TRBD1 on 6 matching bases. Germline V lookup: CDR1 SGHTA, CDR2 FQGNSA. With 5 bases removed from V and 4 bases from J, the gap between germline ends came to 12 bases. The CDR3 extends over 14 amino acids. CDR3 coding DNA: TGTGCCAGCAGCACCCACGGACAGAATCAGCCCCAGCATTTT. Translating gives CASSTHGQNQPQHF.

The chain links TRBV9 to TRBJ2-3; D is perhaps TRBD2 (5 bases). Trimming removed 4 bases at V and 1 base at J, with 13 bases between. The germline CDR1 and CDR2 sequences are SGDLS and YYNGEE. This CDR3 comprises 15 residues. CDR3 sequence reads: CASSTPTGGTDTQYF. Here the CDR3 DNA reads TGTGCCAGCAGCACACCTACCGGGGGCACAGATACGCAGTATTTT.

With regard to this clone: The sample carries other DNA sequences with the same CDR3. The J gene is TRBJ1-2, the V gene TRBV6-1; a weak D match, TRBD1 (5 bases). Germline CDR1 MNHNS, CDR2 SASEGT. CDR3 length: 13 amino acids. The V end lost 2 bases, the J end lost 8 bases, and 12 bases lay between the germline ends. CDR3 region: CASSERGRDGYTF. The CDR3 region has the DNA TGTGCCAGCAGTGAAAGGGGCCGAGACGGCTACACCTTC.